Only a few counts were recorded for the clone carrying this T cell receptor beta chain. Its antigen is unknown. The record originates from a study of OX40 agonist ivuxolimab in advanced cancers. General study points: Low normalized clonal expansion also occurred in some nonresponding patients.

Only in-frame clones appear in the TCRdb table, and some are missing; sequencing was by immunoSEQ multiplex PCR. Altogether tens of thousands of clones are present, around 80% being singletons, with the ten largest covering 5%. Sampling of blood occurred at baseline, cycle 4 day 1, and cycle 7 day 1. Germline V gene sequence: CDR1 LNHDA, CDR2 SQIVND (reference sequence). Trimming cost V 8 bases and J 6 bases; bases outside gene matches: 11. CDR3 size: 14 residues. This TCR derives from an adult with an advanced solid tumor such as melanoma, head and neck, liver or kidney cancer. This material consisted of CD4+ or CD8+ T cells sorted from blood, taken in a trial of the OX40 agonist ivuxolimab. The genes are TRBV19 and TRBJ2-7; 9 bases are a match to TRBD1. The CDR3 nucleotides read TGTGCCAGTTCCCGGGACAGGGCTTTGGGCGAGCAGTACTTC. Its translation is CASSRDRALGEQYF.